This TCR beta chain came from a study of blood T cell repertoires in COVID-19. Overall study: Both acute and convalescent COVID-19 samples were obtained from the United States, Italy and Spain.

Sequencing used immunoSEQ multiplex PCR; TCRdb keeps in-frame clones, though not all of them. The sample yields approximately 25,000 clones, roughly 74% seen once. CDR1 is MDHEN and CDR2 is SYDVKM in the germline V gene. The CDR3 extends over 15 amino acids. Trimming cost V 3 bases and J 2 bases; bases outside gene matches: 5. Sequencing was carried out using peripheral blood. The sequence was collected from a man aged 50-59 years with COVID-19, enrolled during active disease. V and J are TRBV28 and TRBJ2-5; 8 nucleotides agree with TRBD1. The CDR3 spells CASSLGRGRQETQYF. The CDR3 nucleotides are TGTGCCAGCAGTTTGGGCAGGGGGCGTCAAGAGACCCAGTACTTC.